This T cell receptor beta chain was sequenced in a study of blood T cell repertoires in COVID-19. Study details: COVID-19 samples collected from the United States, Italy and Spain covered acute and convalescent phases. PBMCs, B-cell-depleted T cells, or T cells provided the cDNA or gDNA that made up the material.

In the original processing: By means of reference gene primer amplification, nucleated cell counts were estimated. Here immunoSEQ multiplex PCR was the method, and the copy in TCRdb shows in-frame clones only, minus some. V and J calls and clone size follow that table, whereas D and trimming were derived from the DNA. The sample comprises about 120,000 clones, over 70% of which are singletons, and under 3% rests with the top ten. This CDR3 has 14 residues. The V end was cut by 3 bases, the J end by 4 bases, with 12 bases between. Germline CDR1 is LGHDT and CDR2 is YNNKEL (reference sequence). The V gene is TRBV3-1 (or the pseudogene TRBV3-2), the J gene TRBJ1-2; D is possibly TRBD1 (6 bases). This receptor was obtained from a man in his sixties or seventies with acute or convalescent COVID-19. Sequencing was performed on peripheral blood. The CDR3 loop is CASSHETGLYGYTF. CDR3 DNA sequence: TGTGCCAGCAGCCACGAGACAGGTCTCTATGGCTACACCTTC.